The rows below give T cell receptor beta chains drawn from one sample of a study of PD-1 blockade in classical Hodgkin lymphoma. Sequencing was performed with immunoSEQ multiplex PCR; in TCRdb, only in-frame clones are kept and a portion is missing. The table shows 40,000 to 45,000 clones, with about 65% occurring only once. The material was peripheral blood mononuclear cells (PBMCs), obtained before the second cycle of nivolumab. The receptors were gathered from a human donor with classical Hodgkin lymphoma. CDR3s include the opening cysteine and the closing phenylalanine or tryptophan. A D gene is named only where the DNA matches it firmly. Clone size is shown for a subset of rows, as once, few, many or a class of expanded clone.

D	size	V	J	DNA	CDR3
.	.	TRBV7-9	TRBJ2-1	TGTGCCAGCAGCTTAGTCAATGAGCAGTTCTTC	CASSLVNEQFF
TRBD2	once	TRBV9	TRBJ2-1	TGTGCCAGCAGCGTAGTCGCAGCGGGAGTCTCCTACAATGAGCAGTTCTTC	CASSVVAAGVSYNEQFF
TRBD1	.	TRBV4-2	TRBJ1-2	TGTGCCAGCAGCCAAGAGGCAGGGGGAAGGTATGGCTACACCTTC	CASSQEAGGRYGYTF
TRBD1	.	TRBV6-4	TRBJ1-2	TGTGCCAGCAGTGATGGACAGGGCGTCTATGGCTACACCTTC	CASSDGQGVYGYTF
.	.	TRBV15	TRBJ2-7	TGTGCCACCAGCAGAGGGGACTCCTACGAGCAGTACTTC	CATSRGDSYEQYF
TRBD2	.	TRBV27	TRBJ2-1	TGTGCCAGCAGTTCGGGACTAGCGGGAGTTAATGAGCAGTTCTTC	CASSSGLAGVNEQFF
.	few	TRBV5-5	TRBJ1-1	TGTGCCAGCAGCTTCTCCCCTGGCGGGATCACTGAAGCTTTCTTT	CASSFSPGGITEAFF
TRBD1	.	TRBV23-1	TRBJ2-3	TGCGCCAGCAGTTACACAGGGGCAGATACGCAGTATTTT	CASSYTGADTQYF
.	large	TRBV4-2	TRBJ1-1	TGTGCCAGCAGCCCCTCGGCAAGGGGGACTGAAGCTTTCTTT	CASSPSARGTEAFF
TRBD1	.	TRBV27	TRBJ2-3	TGTGCCAGCAGTTTATCGATCTCGAGACAGGGGGTCCTGGCGCAGTATTTT	CASSLSISRQGVLAQYF
.	once	TRBV7-8	TRBJ1-4	TGTGCCAGCAGCTTAACCGGGACACAAGAAAAACTGTTTTTT	CASSLTGTQEKLFF
.	.	TRBV6-4	TRBJ2-1	TGTGCCAGCAGTGAGGACAGTCACAATGAGCAGTTCTTC	CASSEDSHNEQFF
.	.	TRBV28	TRBJ2-7	TGTGCCAGCAGTTTATTACAGGTGGGGAACGGGGAGCAGTACTTC	CASSLLQVGNGEQYF
.	.	TRBV28	TRBJ2-7	TGTGCCAGCAGCCTCATCCCCTACGAGCAGTACTTC	CASSLIPYEQYF
.	.	TRBV4-1	TRBJ1-2	TGCGCCAGCAGCCAAGAAAAAACAGGCAGTTTAGGTGGCTACACCTTC	CASSQEKTGSLGGYTF
TRBD1	few	TRBV6-1	TRBJ1-1	TGTGCCAGCAGCCCGACAGGGTGGGGCACTGAAGCTTTCTTT	CASSPTGWGTEAFF
.	few	TRBV15	TRBJ1-6	TGTGCCACCAGCAGAGATCGAGAGTTTTCACCCCTCCACTTT	CATSRDREFSPLHF
.	.	TRBV7-3	TRBJ1-1	TGTGCCAGCAGCTCAGGGATGAACACTGAAGCTTTCTTT	CASSSGMNTEAFF
.	.	TRBV7-9	TRBJ2-5	TGTGCCAGCAGCAAAAGAACCGGGACGGAAGAGACCCAGTACTTC	CASSKRTGTEETQYF
.	.	TRBV7-8	TRBJ2-5	TGTGCCAGCAGCTTAGGGGGACGCCAAGAGACCCAGTACTTC	CASSLGGRQETQYF
TRBD1	.	TRBV7-2	TRBJ2-7	TGTGCCAGCAGCCGTACAAGATCGGGACAGGGTTCATACGAGCAGTACTTC	CASSRTRSGQGSYEQYF
.	few	TRBV29-1	TRBJ2-4	TGCAGCGTTTCCACGGGACTGGGCATTCAGTACTTC	CSVSTGLGIQYF
.	.	TRBV11-3	TRBJ2-3	TGTGCCAGCAGCTTATCGACGGGAGTTGGCGGCACAGATACGCAGTATTTT	CASSLSTGVGGTDTQYF
TRBD2	few	TRBV27	TRBJ2-7	TGTGCCAGCAGTGGGACTAGCGGCTCCTACGAGCAGTACTTC	CASSGTSGSYEQYF
.	.	TRBV5-1	TRBJ2-2	TGCGCCAGCCAATGGGGGGCCGGGGAGCTGTTTTTT	CASQWGAGELFF
.	.	TRBV7-2	TRBJ2-5	TGTGCCAGCAGCTTAGCAAGGGACGGCCAAGAGACCCAGTACTTC	CASSLARDGQETQYF
.	few	TRBV6-1	TRBJ2-1	TGTGCCAGCAAAGTCAATGAGCAGTTCTTC	CASKVNEQFF
.	.	TRBV5-6	TRBJ2-5	TGTGCCAGCAGCTTGGTTGTCGGGAAAGAGACCCAGTACTTC	CASSLVVGKETQYF
.	once	TRBV19	TRBJ2-7	TGTGCCAGTGGGACGGTTTACGAGCAGTACTTC	CASGTVYEQYF
TRBD1	.	TRBV27	TRBJ2-7	TGTGCCAGCAGCACAAGACAGGGGAGCTACGAGCAGTACTTC	CASSTRQGSYEQYF
.	.	TRBV11-1	TRBJ2-7	TGTGCCAGCAGCTTAGATGAGACCTCCTACGAGCAGTACTTC	CASSLDETSYEQYF
.	.	TRBV28	TRBJ2-7	TGTGCCAGCAGTTGGCAGGGGAGCTACGAGCAGTACTTC	CASSWQGSYEQYF
.	.	TRBV2	TRBJ1-1	TGTGCCAGCAGGCCGGGATACACTGAAGCTTTCTTT	CASRPGYTEAFF
.	few	TRBV13	TRBJ2-7	TGTGCCAGCAGCTTAGAAGGGGGCTACGAGCAGTACTTC	CASSLEGGYEQYF
.	.	TRBV7-7	TRBJ1-4	TGTGCTAGCAGCTCAAAACCGGGATCAAATGAAAAACTGTTTTTT	CASSSKPGSNEKLFF
.	medium-sized	TRBV7-9	TRBJ2-2	TGTGCCAGCAGCTTAGTTTTATCCTCCGGGGAGCTGTTTTTT	CASSLVLSSGELFF
.	.	TRBV29-1	TRBJ2-3	TGCAGCGTTGTACGGCAGGGGAGGGTTAGTCGCACAGATACGCAGTATTTT	CSVVRQGRVSRTDTQYF
TRBD1	.	TRBV2	TRBJ2-5	TGTGCCAGCAGTTCGTCACCGGGACAGGAGGAGACCCAGTACTTC	CASSSSPGQEETQYF
.	.	TRBV10-3	TRBJ2-5	TGTGCCACCAGGGGAGTCCGAGGCCAAGAGACCCAGTACTTC	CATRGVRGQETQYF
.	.	TRBV18	TRBJ2-5	TGTGCCAGCTCACCTCAGGGTGGATACCAAGAGACCCAGTACTTC	CASSPQGGYQETQYF
.	.	TRBV10-3	TRBJ2-7	TGTGCCATCAGTGTCCAGGGCGGAGGAGAGCAGTACTTC	CAISVQGGGEQYF
.	.	TRBV10-3	TRBJ1-1	TGTGCCATCAGTGCCGAAGAGGACAGCCCGGACACTGAAGCTTTCTTT	CAISAEEDSPDTEAFF